This TCR beta chain was sequenced during a study of blood T cell repertoires in COVID-19. Study at large: Both acute and convalescent COVID-19 samples were obtained from the United States, Italy and Spain. PBMCs, B-cell-depleted T cells, or T cells provided the cDNA or gDNA that made up the material.

The CDR3 is 16 residues long. Germline CDR1 is SGHRS and CDR2 is YFSETQ. With 4 bases clipped from V and 10 bases from J, the junction kept 17 bases outside the gene matches. This clone has only a few counts. Only in-frame clones appear in the TCRdb table, and some are missing; sequencing was by immunoSEQ multiplex PCR. The table records 100,000 to 150,000 clones, around 63% of them present only once. The clonotype was recovered from a woman in her seventies with acute or convalescent COVID-19. The material sequenced was peripheral blood. The J gene is TRBJ2-3, the V gene TRBV5-1; 8 bases map to TRBD1. CDR3 region: CASSPHSSTGDSAQYF. The CDR3 nucleotides are TGCGCCAGCAGCCCCCATAGTTCGACAGGGGATTCAGCGCAGTATTTT.